The present T cell receptor (beta chain) was sequenced within a study of radiation and T cells in renal cell carcinoma. The trim removed 0 bases at V and 6 bases at J, leaving 3 bases unmatched. CDR3 length: 15 residues. Germline lookup yields CDR1 ENHRY and CDR2 SYGVKD. Time point indicated: baseline pretreatment blood. Regarding treatment: 15 Gy SBRT to primary tumor, nephrectomy 4 weeks later. TCRdb's copy holds only in-frame clones and misses some; the assay was immunoSEQ multiplex PCR. The sample records about 140,000 clones, roughly 83% being singletons. This chain uses TRBV10-3 with TRBJ2-1; 9 bases agree with TRBD2. The sequence came from a woman between 45 and 60 years old with renal cell carcinoma. The material was blood, obtained from a patient whose treatment included radiotherapy and nephrectomy. The CDR3 reads CAISESGGRANEQFF. CDR3 coding DNA: TGTGCCATCAGTGAGTCGGGCGGGAGGGCCAATGAGCAGTTCTTC.